This T cell receptor (beta chain) was recorded in a study of CD8 T cells in ankylosing spondylitis. The study, taken as a whole, reports: The study identified a TCR beta motif of under ten highly homologous variants that appeared characteristic of ankylosing spondylitis blood.

TCRdb called the 5' RACE reads again in MiXCR, with one record for every CDR3 protein. Of fewer than 500,000 distinct CDR3 sequences in the sample, roughly a quarter are singletons; the top ten hold 0.85% to 1%. The germline V gene encodes CDR1 SGHRS and CDR2 YFSETQ. V was shortened by 3 bases and J by 0 bases, with 16 bases between the two germline ends. This CDR3 has 17 amino acids. As concerns this clonotype: No antigen is known for it.

J is TRBJ2-1 and V is TRBV5-1; D remains unclear. Source material: blood, either unsorted or a sorted T cell fraction (not recorded which). This sequence was found in a male donor with ankylosing spondylitis. The CDR3 loop is CASSSTSGVSSYNEQFF. DNA for the CDR3: TGCGCCAGCAGCTCCACATCTGGAGTGAGCTCCTACAATGAGCAGTTCTTC.